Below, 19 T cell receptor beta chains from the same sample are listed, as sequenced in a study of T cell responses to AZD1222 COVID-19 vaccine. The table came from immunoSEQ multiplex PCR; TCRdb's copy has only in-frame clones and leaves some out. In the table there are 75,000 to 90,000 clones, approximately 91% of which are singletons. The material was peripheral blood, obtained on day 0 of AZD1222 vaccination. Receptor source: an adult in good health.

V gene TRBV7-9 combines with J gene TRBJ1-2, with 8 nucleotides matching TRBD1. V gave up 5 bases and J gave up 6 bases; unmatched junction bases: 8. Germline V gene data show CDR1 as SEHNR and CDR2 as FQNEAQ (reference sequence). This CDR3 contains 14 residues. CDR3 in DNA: TGTGCCAGCAGCCGACAGGGGTTTTCGGATGGCTACACCTTC. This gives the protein CASSRQGFSDGYTF. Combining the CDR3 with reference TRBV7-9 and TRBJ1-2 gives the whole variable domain DTGVSQNPRHKITKRGQNVTFRCDPISEHNRLYWYRQTLGQGPEFLTYFQNEAQLEKSRLLSDRFSAERPKGSFSTLEIQRTEQGDSAMYLCASSRQGFSDGYTFGSGTRLTVV.

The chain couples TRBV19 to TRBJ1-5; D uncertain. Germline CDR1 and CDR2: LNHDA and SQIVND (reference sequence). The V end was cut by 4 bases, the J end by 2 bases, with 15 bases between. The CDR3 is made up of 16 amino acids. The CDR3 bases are TGTGCCAGTAGTAGATCGACCGGGAAGGGCAATCAGCCCCAGCATTTT. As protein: CASSRSTGKGNQPQHF.

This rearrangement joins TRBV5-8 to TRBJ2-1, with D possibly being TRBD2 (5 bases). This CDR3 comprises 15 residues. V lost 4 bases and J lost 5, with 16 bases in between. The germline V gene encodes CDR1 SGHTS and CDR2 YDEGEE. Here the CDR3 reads CASSIPGFPHNEQFF. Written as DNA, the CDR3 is TGTGCCAGCAGCATACCGGGATTCCCGCACAATGAGCAGTTCTTC.

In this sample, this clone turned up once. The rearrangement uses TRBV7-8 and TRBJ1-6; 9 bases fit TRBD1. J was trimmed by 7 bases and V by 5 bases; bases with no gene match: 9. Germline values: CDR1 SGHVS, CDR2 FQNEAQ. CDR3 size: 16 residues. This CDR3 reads CASSVQQGAGNSPLHF. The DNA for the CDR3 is TGTGCCAGCAGCGTACAACAGGGGGCGGGGAATTCACCCCTCCACTTT. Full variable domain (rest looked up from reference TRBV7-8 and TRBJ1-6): GAGVSQSPRYKVAKRGQDVALRCDPISGHVSLFWYQQALGQGPEFLTYFQNEAQLDKSGLPSDRFFAERPEGSVSTLKIQRTQQEDSAVYLCASSVQQGAGNSPLHFGNGTRLTVT.

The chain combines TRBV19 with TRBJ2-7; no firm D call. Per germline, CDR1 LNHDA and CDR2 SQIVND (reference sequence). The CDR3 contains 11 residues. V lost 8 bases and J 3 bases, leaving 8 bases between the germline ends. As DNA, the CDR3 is TGTGCCAGTTCCGACGACTACGAGCAGTACTTC. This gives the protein CASSDDYEQYF.

DNA of the CDR3: TGCGCCAGCAGCTTAGGACAGGGGGCTGATGGCTACACCTTC. Encoded protein: CASSLGQGADGYTF. The chain has TRBV5-1 and TRBJ1-2; 11 bases are shared with TRBD1. The J segment lost 6 bases and the V segment lost 2 bases, leaving 3 bases of the junction unmatched. The germline V gene has CDR1 SGHRS and CDR2 YFSETQ. This CDR3 has 14 amino acids.

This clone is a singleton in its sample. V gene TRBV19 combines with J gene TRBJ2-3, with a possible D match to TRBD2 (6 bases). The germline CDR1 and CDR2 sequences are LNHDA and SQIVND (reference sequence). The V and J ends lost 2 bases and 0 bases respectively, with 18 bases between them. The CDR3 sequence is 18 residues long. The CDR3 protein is CASSITPLGAGSTDTQYF. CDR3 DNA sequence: TGTGCCAGTAGTATAACTCCTCTTGGGGCGGGAAGCACAGATACGCAGTATTTT.

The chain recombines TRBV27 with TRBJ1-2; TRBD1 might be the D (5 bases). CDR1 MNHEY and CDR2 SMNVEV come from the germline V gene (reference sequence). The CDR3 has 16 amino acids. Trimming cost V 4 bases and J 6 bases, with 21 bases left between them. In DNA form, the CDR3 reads TGTGCCAGCAGTTATAACCCCAAAGGGGAGTTCGATGGCTACACCTTC. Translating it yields CASSYNPKGEFDGYTF.

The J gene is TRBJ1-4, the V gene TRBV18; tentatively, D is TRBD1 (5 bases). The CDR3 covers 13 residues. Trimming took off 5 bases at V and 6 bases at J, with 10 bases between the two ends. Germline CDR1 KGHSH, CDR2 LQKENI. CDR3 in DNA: TGTGCCAGCTCAGACAGCAGGGATGAAAAACTGTTTTTT. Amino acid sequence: CASSDSRDEKLFF.

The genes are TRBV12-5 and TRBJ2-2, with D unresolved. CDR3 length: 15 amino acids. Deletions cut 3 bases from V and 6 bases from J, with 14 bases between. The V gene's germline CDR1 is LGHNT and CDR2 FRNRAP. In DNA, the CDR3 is TGTGCTAGTGGTTTCGGAAGGACGGCGCCCGGGGAGCTGTTTTTT. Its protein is CASGFGRTAPGELFF.

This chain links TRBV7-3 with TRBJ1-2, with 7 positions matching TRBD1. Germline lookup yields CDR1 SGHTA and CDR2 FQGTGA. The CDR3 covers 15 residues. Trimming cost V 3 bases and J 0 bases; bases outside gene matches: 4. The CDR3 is CASSFEGASNYGYTF. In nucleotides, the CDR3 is TGTGCCAGCAGCTTCGAGGGGGCCTCTAACTATGGCTACACCTTC.

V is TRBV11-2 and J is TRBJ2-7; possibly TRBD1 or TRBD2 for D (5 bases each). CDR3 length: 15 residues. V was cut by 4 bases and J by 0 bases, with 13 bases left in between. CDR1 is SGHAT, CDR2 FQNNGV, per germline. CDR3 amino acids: CASSSPGTVSYEQYF. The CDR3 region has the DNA TGTGCCAGCAGCTCTCCCGGGACGGTCTCCTACGAGCAGTACTTC.

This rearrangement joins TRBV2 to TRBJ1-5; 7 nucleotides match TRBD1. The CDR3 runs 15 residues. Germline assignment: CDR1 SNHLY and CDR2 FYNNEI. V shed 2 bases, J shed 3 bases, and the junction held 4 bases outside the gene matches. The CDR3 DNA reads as TGTGCCAGCAGTGAAACCCAGGGGGTCAATCAGCCCCAGCATTTT. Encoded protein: CASSETQGVNQPQHF.

The CDR3 DNA reads as TGTGCCAGCAGCTCCGACTCCTCTAGGGCCGGGGAGCTGTTTTTT. Its protein product is CASSSDSSRAGELFF. This chain connects TRBV11-3 to TRBJ2-2; no clear D. The CDR3 sequence is 15 residues long. The V gene lost 4 bases and the J gene lost 6 bases, with 15 bases spanning the gap. Germline values: CDR1 SGHNT, CDR2 YENEEA.

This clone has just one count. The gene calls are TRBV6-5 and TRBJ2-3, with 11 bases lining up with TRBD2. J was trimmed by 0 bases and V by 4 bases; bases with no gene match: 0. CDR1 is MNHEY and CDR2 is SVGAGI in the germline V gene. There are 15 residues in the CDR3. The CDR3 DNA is TGTGCCAGCAGTTGGACTAGCGGGAGCACAGATACGCAGTATTTT. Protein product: CASSWTSGSTDTQYF.

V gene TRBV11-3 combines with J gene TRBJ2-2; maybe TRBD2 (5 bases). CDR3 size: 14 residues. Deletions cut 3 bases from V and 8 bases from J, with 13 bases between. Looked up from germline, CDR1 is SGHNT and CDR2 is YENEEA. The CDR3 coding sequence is TGTGCCAGCAGCTTTTCGCGTGAGGGAGGGGAGCTGTTTTTT. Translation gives CASSFSREGGELFF.

CDR3 sequence: CASSVPTGFGTYEQYF. In nucleotides, the CDR3 is TGTGCCAGCAGTGTTCCCACAGGGTTTGGGACCTACGAGCAGTACTTC. The chain employs TRBV27 and TRBJ2-7; TRBD1 might be the D (6 bases). CDR1 is MNHEY, CDR2 SMNVEV, per germline (reference sequence). The germline V and J ends were trimmed by 5 bases and 2 bases, with 19 bases remaining between them. This CDR3 region has 16 residues.

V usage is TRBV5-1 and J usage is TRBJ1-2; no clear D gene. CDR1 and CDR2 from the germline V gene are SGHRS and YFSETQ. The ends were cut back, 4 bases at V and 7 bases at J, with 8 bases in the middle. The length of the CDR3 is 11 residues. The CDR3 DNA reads TGCGCCAGCAGCCTAAGAACTGGCTACACCTTC. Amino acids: CASSLRTGYTF.

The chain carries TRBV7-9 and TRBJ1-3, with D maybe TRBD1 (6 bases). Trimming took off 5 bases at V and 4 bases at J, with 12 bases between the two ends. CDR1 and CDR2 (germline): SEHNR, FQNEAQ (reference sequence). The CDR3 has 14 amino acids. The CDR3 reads CASSPGGQGNTIYF. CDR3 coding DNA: TGTGCCAGCAGCCCGGGGGGACAAGGAAACACCATATATTTT. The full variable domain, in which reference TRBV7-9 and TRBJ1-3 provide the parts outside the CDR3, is DTGVSQNPRHKITKRGQNVTFRCDPISEHNRLYWYRQTLGQGPEFLTYFQNEAQLEKSRLLSDRFSAERPKGSFSTLEIQRTEQGDSAMYLCASSPGGQGNTIYFGEGSWLTVV.